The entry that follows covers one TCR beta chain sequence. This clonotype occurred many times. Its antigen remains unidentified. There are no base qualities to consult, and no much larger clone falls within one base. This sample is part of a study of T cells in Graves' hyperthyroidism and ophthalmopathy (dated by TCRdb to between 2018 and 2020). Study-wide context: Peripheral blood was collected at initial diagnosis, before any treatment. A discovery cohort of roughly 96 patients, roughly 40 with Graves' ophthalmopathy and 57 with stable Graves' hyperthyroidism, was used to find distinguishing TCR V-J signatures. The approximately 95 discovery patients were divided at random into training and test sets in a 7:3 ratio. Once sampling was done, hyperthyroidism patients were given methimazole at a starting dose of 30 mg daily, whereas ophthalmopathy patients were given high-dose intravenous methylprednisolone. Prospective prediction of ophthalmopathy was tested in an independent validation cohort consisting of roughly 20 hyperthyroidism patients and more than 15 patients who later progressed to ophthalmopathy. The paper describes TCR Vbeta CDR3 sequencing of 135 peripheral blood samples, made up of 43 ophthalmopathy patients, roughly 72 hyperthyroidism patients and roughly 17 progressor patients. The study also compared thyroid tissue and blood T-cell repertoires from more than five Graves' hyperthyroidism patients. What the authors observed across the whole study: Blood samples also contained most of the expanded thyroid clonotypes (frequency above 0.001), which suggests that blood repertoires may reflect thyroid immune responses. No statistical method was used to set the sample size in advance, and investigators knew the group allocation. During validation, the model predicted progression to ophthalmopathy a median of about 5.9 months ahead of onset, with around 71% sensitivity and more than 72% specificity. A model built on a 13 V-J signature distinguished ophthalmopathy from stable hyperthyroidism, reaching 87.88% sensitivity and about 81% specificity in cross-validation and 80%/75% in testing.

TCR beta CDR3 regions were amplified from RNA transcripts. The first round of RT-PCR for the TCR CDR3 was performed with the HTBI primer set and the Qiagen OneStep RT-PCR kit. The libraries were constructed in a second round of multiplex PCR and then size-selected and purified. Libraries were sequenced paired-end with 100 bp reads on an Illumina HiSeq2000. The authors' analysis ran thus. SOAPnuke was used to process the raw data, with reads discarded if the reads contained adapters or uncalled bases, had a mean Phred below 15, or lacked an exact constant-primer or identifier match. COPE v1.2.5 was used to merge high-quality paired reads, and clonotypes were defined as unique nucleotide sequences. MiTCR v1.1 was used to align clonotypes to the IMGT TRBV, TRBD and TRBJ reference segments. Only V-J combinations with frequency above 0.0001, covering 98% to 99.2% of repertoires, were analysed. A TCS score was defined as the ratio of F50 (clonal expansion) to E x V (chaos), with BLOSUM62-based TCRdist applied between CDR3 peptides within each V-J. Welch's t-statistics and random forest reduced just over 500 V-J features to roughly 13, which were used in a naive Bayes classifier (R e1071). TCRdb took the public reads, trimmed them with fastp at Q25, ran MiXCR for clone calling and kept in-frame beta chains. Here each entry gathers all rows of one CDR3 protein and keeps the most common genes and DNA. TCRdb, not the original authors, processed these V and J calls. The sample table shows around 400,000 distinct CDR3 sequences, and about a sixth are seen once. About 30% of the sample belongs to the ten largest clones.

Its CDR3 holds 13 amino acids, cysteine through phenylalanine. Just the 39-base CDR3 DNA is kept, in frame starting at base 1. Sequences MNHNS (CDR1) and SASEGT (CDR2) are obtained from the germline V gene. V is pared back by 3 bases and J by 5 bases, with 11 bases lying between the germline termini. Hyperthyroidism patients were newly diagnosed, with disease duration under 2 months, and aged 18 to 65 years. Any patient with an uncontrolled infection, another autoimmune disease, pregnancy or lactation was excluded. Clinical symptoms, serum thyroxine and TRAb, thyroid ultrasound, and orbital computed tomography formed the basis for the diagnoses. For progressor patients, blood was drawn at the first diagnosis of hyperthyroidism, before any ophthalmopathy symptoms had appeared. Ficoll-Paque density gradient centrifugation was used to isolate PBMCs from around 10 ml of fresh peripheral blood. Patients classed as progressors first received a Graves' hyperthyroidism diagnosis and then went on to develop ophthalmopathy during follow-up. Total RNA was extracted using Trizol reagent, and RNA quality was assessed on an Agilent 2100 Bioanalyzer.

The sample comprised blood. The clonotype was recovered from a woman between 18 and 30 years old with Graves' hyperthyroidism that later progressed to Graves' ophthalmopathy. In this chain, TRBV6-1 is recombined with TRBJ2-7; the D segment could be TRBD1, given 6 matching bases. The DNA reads TGTGCCAGCAGTGATTACAGGGTGGACGAGCAGTACTTC. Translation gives CASSDYRVDEQYF.